A selection of T cell receptor beta chains follows, all from one sample in a study of blood T cell repertoires in COVID-19. TCRdb keeps only in-frame clones here, not all; method: immunoSEQ multiplex PCR. The profile covers about 120,000 clones, with 78% appearing a single time and over 2% taken by the ten largest. Source material: peripheral blood. These receptor sequences come from a man aged 65-85 years with acute or convalescent COVID-19. Each CDR3 is given with its conserved first and last residue. A D gene is named only where the DNA matches it firmly. Expanded clones are given a class, and other clones once, few, many or no size at all.

TRBJ1-2,TRBD1,TRBV5-6,many,CASSPRDRGLVGYTF,TGTGCCAGCAGCCCTAGGGACAGGGGGCTTGTAGGCTACACCTTC
TRBJ1-4,-,TRBV5-1,-,CASSLGDTSNEKLFF,TGCGCCAGCAGCTTGGGGGACACAAGTAATGAAAAACTGTTTTTT
TRBJ1-2,-,TRBV6-5,-,CASSYYQGTFGYTF,TGTGCCAGCAGTTACTACCAAGGGACTTTTGGCTACACCTTC
TRBJ1-5,-,TRBV5-1,-,CASSLDYGSGNQPQHF,TGCGCCAGCAGCTTGGATTACGGGTCAGGCAATCAGCCCCAGCATTTT
TRBJ1-1,TRBD1,TRBV5-4,-,CASSFDRVTEAFF,TGTGCCAGCAGCTTTGACAGGGTCACTGAAGCTTTCTTT
TRBJ1-1,-,TRBV7-3,-,CASSFQANTEAFF,TGTGCCAGCAGCTTCCAGGCAAACACTGAAGCTTTCTTT
TRBJ2-5,-,TRBV2,-,CASSYQGQETQYF,TGTGCCAGCAGTTACCAGGGACAAGAGACCCAGTACTTC
TRBJ2-7,TRBD2,TRBV6-2/TRBV6-3,-,CASSYSSSGVNEQYF,TGTGCCAGCAGTTACTCGAGTAGCGGGGTAAACGAGCAGTACTTC
TRBJ2-7,TRBD2,TRBV5-1,-,CASSLGLAGVSEQYF,TGCGCCAGCAGCCTTGGACTAGCGGGGGTTTCCGAGCAGTACTTC
TRBJ1-1,-,TRBV25-1,-,CASSEYRGQNTEAFF,TGTGCCAGCAGTGAATATCGGGGTCAGAACACTGAAGCTTTCTTT
TRBJ1-1,-,TRBV7-3,-,CASSHGAGSSEAFF,TGTGCCAGCAGCCATGGGGCAGGTAGTTCTGAAGCTTTCTTT
TRBJ2-7,-,TRBV7-9,-,CASSSLRDVYEQYF,TGTGCCAGCAGCTCGCTCAGGGATGTGTACGAGCAGTACTTC
TRBJ1-6,TRBD1,TRBV9,-,CASSLTAGTVNSPLHF,TGTGCCAGCAGCCTTACCGCCGGGACAGTTAATTCACCCCTCCACTTT
TRBJ2-4,-,TRBV6-5,once,CASSPRAEVNIQYF,TGTGCCAGCAGCCCACGAGCGGAGGTGAACATTCAGTACTTC
TRBJ1-1,-,TRBV5-1,-,CASSSDGRVGETEAFF,TGCGCCAGCAGCTCCGATGGGAGGGTAGGGGAAACTGAAGCTTTCTTT
TRBJ2-7,TRBD1,TRBV28,once,CASSQWQGAYEQYF,TGTGCCAGCAGCCAATGGCAGGGGGCCTACGAGCAGTACTTC
TRBJ2-4,-,TRBV2,few,CASSESGGQAKNIQYF,TGTGCCAGCAGTGAATCCGGGGGGCAGGCCAAAAACATTCAGTACTTC
TRBJ1-5,TRBD1,TRBV10-1,-,CASSEPDRGISGRPSSNQPQHF,TGCGCCAGCAGTGAGCCGGACAGGGGTATTAGTGGGCGACCAAGTAGCAATCAGCCCCAGCATTTT
TRBJ1-1,TRBD1,TRBV2,-,CASSLGQGNTEAFF,TGTGCCAGCAGCTTGGGACAGGGGAACACTGAAGCTTTCTTT
TRBJ1-1,-,TRBV7-9,-,CASSLAGQGVAFF,TGTGCCAGCAGCTTAGCGGGTCAGGGTGTAGCTTTCTTT
TRBJ1-5,TRBD1,TRBV19,few,CASSMGQGYVQPQHF,TGTGCCAGTAGTATGGGACAGGGGTATGTTCAGCCCCAGCATTTT
TRBJ2-1,-,TRBV3-1/TRBV3-2,-,CASSSSSYNEQFF,TGTGCCAGCAGCTCCTCCTCCTACAATGAGCAGTTCTTC
TRBJ1-1,-,TRBV11-2,-,CASSLDANGGNRPEAFF,TGTGCCAGCAGCTTAGATGCCAATGGAGGGAACCGTCCTGAAGCTTTCTTT
TRBJ1-5,-,TRBV30,-,CAWGRGGMGNQPQHF,TGTGCCTGGGGGCGAGGGGGAATGGGCAATCAGCCCCAGCATTTT
TRBJ2-7,-,TRBV5-1,-,CASSFTGFNSEQYF,TGCGCCAGCAGCTTTACAGGGTTTAACAGCGAGCAGTACTTC
TRBJ1-2,-,TRBV4-1,-,CASSQSVRPGGGYTF,TGCGCCAGCAGCCAATCGGTGCGTCCTGGAGGAGGCTACACCTTC
TRBJ1-1,-,TRBV5-1,few,CASSYVRENTEAFF,TGCGCCAGCAGTTACGTCCGGGAGAACACTGAAGCTTTCTTT
TRBJ2-3,TRBD1,TRBV7-9,-,CASVGGQGTDTQYF,TGTGCCAGCGTCGGGGGACAGGGCACAGATACGCAGTATTTT
TRBJ1-1,-,TRBV5-4,-,CASSRDFNSNTEAFF,TGTGCCAGCAGCCGCGACTTCAATAGTAACACTGAAGCTTTCTTT
TRBJ1-2,-,TRBV11-3,-,CASSLDDRTSLGYGYTF,TGTGCCAGCAGCTTAGATGACAGAACGTCCCTGGGCTATGGCTACACCTTC
TRBJ1-6,TRBD1,TRBV9,-,CASSAREGAYSPLHF,TGTGCCAGCAGCGCCCGGGAGGGGGCGTATTCACCCCTCCACTTT
TRBJ1-2,TRBD1,TRBV5-5,-,CASSSRTGTGGEFNYGYTF,TGTGCCAGCAGCTCACGAACCGGGACAGGGGGCGAATTTAACTATGGCTACACCTTC
TRBJ1-1,TRBD1,TRBV5-1,-,CASSSQGANTEAFF,TGCGCCAGCAGCTCTCAGGGGGCGAACACTGAAGCTTTCTTT
TRBJ1-2,-,TRBV6-5,-,CASSYWRSGWYGYTF,TGTGCCAGCAGTTACTGGAGGTCGGGGTGGTATGGCTACACCTTC
TRBJ1-1,-,TRBV4-2,few,CASSQATGGSPMNTEAFF,TGTGCCAGCAGCCAAGCCACCGGGGGTTCTCCCATGAACACTGAAGCTTTCTTT
TRBJ2-5,TRBD2,TRBV6-4,-,CASSDPRGGTETQYF,TGTGCCAGCAGTGATCCGCGGGGGGGCACAGAGACCCAGTACTTC
TRBJ1-6,-,TRBV14,-,CASSQAWEGYSPLHF,TGTGCCAGCAGCCAAGCATGGGAGGGTTATTCACCCCTCCACTTT
TRBJ2-1,-,TRBV5-1,few,CASSLPQAQREFF,TGCGCCAGCAGCTTGCCCCAAGCCCAACGAGAGTTCTTC
TRBJ1-5,-,TRBV19,once,CASSIDRGGQPQHF,TGTGCCAGTAGTATAGACAGGGGTGGACAGCCCCAGCATTTT
TRBJ2-2,TRBD2,TRBV4-3,-,CASSPRLAGANTGELFF,TGCGCCAGCAGCCCGCGACTAGCGGGGGCCAACACCGGGGAGCTGTTTTTT
TRBJ1-2,TRBD1,TRBV2,-,CASSGQGEDGYTF,TGTGCCAGCAGCGGACAGGGGGAAGATGGCTACACCTTC
TRBJ2-7,-,TRBV3-1/TRBV3-2,-,CASSHQGIAYEQYF,TGTGCCAGCAGTCACCAGGGGATTGCCTACGAGCAGTACTTC
TRBJ2-1,-,TRBV18,-,CASSPFGGSGNEQFF,TGTGCCAGCTCACCGTTTGGGGGCTCAGGGAATGAGCAGTTCTTC
TRBJ1-1,-,TRBV5-1,-,CASSTDTPVTEAFF,TGCGCCAGCAGCACCGACACCCCGGTGACTGAAGCTTTCTTT
TRBJ2-2,-,TRBV5-4,-,CASSFGHLVTGELFF,TGTGCCAGCAGCTTCGGACATTTGGTCACCGGGGAGCTGTTTTTT
TRBJ2-7,TRBD1,TRBV5-1,few,CASGRTGDSYEQYF,TGCGCCAGCGGAAGGACAGGGGACTCCTACGAGCAGTACTTC
TRBJ1-1,-,TRBV14,-,CASSHAGALNTEAFF,TGTGCCAGCAGCCACGCAGGGGCCCTAAACACTGAAGCTTTCTTT
TRBJ2-7,-,TRBV6-2/TRBV6-3,-,CASSSTSSRTVSYEQYF,TGTGCCAGCAGTTCTACAAGCTCTCGGACAGTTTCCTACGAGCAGTACTTC
TRBJ2-5,TRBD2,TRBV7-9,-,CASSFVLAGVKETQYF,TGTGCCAGCAGCTTTGTGCTAGCGGGGGTAAAAGAGACCCAGTACTTC
TRBJ2-7,-,TRBV3-1/TRBV3-2,-,CASSPYPTGRDEQYF,TGTGCCAGCAGCCCTTATCCCACAGGGCGGGACGAGCAGTACTTC
TRBJ2-5,-,TRBV3-1/TRBV3-2,-,CASSQGQAQETQYF,TGTGCCAGCAGCCAAGGCCAGGCCCAAGAGACCCAGTACTTC
TRBJ2-5,TRBD1,TRBV7-2,-,CASSPWDSQETQYF,TGTGCCAGCAGCCCCTGGGACAGCCAAGAGACCCAGTACTTC
TRBJ1-2,-,TRBV4-2,-,CASSQGSGVGYGYTF,TGTGCCAGCAGCCAAGGGTCAGGGGTGGGCTATGGCTACACCTTC
TRBJ2-2,-,TRBV6-1,-,CASSEGDFNTGELFF,TGTGCCAGCAGTGAAGGGGACTTCAACACCGGGGAGCTGTTTTTT
TRBJ2-6,TRBD1,TRBV18,-,CASSEQGAQAGANVLTF,TGTGCCAGCTCAGAGCAGGGGGCTCAAGCTGGGGCCAACGTCCTGACTTTC
TRBJ1-6,TRBD1,TRBV7-3,-,CASSPGTENSPLHF,TGTGCCAGCAGCCCCGGGACAGAGAATTCACCCCTCCACTTT
TRBJ2-2,-,TRBV15,-,CATSRVRQNTGELFF,TGTGCCACCAGCAGAGTTCGACAGAACACCGGGGAGCTGTTTTTT